These T cell receptor beta chains were read from a single sample in a study of early T cells in non-severe SARS-CoV-2 infection. TCRdb re-derived calls from the 5' RACE reads in MiXCR, one entry per CDR3 protein. The top ten clones hold roughly 7.7% of a sample with about 22,000 distinct CDR3 sequences, approximately 4.5% of them seen once. The sequencing input was whole blood. All receptors come from an adult who was a healthcare worker with PCR-confirmed SARS-CoV-2 infection or an uninfected control (not recorded which). CDR3s leave out the opening cysteine and the closing phenylalanine or tryptophan. Each record gives: V gene, J gene, CDR3 protein.

TRBV5-6	TRBJ2-7	ASSFGVPTKQY
TRBV20-1	TRBJ1-4	SALTGPNNEKLF
TRBV5-1	TRBJ1-2	ASSLGGDYGYT
TRBV6-2/TRBV6-3	TRBJ1-5	ASRQTPGQSQPQH
TRBV4-2	TRBJ2-7	ASSREPGTLTYEQY
TRBV15	TRBJ1-5	ATSRDLSRGGNQPQH
TRBV10-3	TRBJ2-2	AISAVGSTGELF
TRBV7-9	TRBJ2-7	ASSPWGQGSNEQY
TRBV4-3	TRBJ1-1	ASSQDARQGGPAF
TRBV18	TRBJ2-5	ASSPGLSHQETQY
TRBV4-3	TRBJ1-2	ASSQRNQGAYGYT
TRBV10-2	TRBJ1-1	ASRFSTGGNTEAF
TRBV7-6	TRBJ2-3	ASSLAGGFGTDTQY
TRBV5-4	TRBJ2-7	ASSPARGPSYEQY
TRBV29-1	TRBJ2-7	SVGGRADYEQY
TRBV2	TRBJ2-1	ASSGFGLAGGPSGNEQF
TRBV29-1	TRBJ2-7	SVRPQWDEQY
TRBV10-3	TRBJ2-1	AISESMAGGASTTNEQF
TRBV19	TRBJ2-6	ASSIDVAATHSGANVLT
TRBV11-2	TRBJ2-3	ASSLMGGAVDTQY
TRBV4-2	TRBJ1-1	ASSQVMVGNTEAF